The 21 T cell receptor beta chains reported below all come from one sample, sequenced in a study of sequential checkpoint blockade in melanoma. Only in-frame clones appear in the TCRdb table, and some are missing; sequencing was by immunoSEQ multiplex PCR. The sample has roughly 16,000 clones; 60% to 80% are singletons. Treatment of the sample: randomized to nivolumab then ipilimumab (arm A) or the reverse (arm B). Sequencing was performed on CD8+ T cells sorted from blood (inferred from file names), taken from a patient given nivolumab and ipilimumab in sequence. The receptor set was obtained from a human donor with melanoma.

This chain joins TRBV5-4 and TRBJ2-7; TRBD2 might be the D (6 bases). CDR3 length: 14 residues. CDR1 SGHNT and CDR2 YYREEE come from the germline V gene (reference sequence). The V end was cut by 4 bases, the J end by 7 bases, with 18 bases between. The CDR3 DNA is TGTGCCAGCAGCCGGGGCGTCTCGGCGGGGGAGCAGTACTTC. Translation gives CASSRGVSAGEQYF.

This sequence joins TRBV9 and TRBJ2-5; 8 nucleotides match TRBD1. The end of the DNA aligns better with TRBJ2-7, so the J call may be wrong. Germline V gene data show CDR1 as SGDLS and CDR2 as YYNGEE. The CDR3 length is 13 residues. The CDR3 spells CASSFGTGSEQYF. The CDR3 bases are TGTGCCAGCAGCTTCGGGACAGGCTCCGAGCAGTACTTC.

The chain links TRBV27 to TRBJ2-7, with 14 bases aligning to TRBD2. The CDR3 sequence is 15 residues long. Looked up from germline, CDR1 is MNHEY and CDR2 is SMNVEV (reference sequence). Unmatched junction bases numbered 5, after V lost 6 bases and J lost 4 bases. In nucleotides, the CDR3 is TGTGCCAGCAGCTCCGGGACTAGCGGGAGTTACGAGCAGTACTTC. Its translation: CASSSGTSGSYEQYF.

The chain uses TRBV19 and TRBJ1-4, with D perhaps TRBD1 (6 bases). V was cut by 6 bases and J by 4 bases, with 15 bases left in between. Germline V lookup: CDR1 LNHDA, CDR2 SQIVND (reference sequence). The CDR3 runs 15 residues. CDR3: CASSYPGTLNEKLFF. For the CDR3, the DNA is TGTGCCAGTAGCTATCCCGGGACACTTAATGAAAAACTGTTTTTT.

V gene TRBV4-1 combines with J gene TRBJ1-1; maybe TRBD1 (5 bases). Germline V CDR1 and CDR2: MGHRA, YSYEKL. Between the trimmed V and J ends, which lost 4 bases and 1 base, there was a span of 10 bases. The CDR3 consists of 14 residues. The CDR3 loop reads CASSPTTGNTEAFF. As DNA, the CDR3 is TGCGCCAGCAGCCCCACAACAGGGAACACTGAAGCTTTCTTT.

The table lists this clone with a count of one. The chain joins TRBV7-3 to TRBJ2-6; 9 bases map to TRBD1. V dropped 0 bases and J dropped 1; count of bases not matched to a gene: 16. Germline CDR1 and CDR2: SGHTA and FQGTGA. The CDR3 sequence is 22 residues long. The DNA of the CDR3 is TGTGCCAGCAGCTTAACGGGGACAGGGCTACTCCCACTTTCTTCTGGGGCCAACGTCCTGACTTTC. This codes for CASSLTGTGLLPLSSGANVLTF.

The CDR3 nucleotides are TGTGCCAGCAGCAGGCCAGGTGGCGAGCAGTACTTC. Translating gives CASSRPGGEQYF. V and J are TRBV6-5 and TRBJ2-7; no firm D call. The germline V gene encodes CDR1 MNHEY and CDR2 SVGAGI. This CDR3 comprises 12 residues. Between the trimmed V and J ends, which lost 6 bases and 6 bases, there was a span of 12 bases.

V is TRBV14 and J is TRBJ1-1; 9 bases agree with TRBD1. Germline V CDR1 and CDR2: SGHDN, FVKESK. V trimming: 8 bases; J trimming: 0 bases; junction bases outside the gene matches: 4. CDR3 length: 14 amino acids. The CDR3 nucleotides read TGTGCCAGCCATGGGACAGGGATGAACACTGAAGCTTTCTTT. This sequence encodes CASHGTGMNTEAFF.

This clone was seen just once. The genes are TRBV27 and TRBJ1-1; D not resolved. CDR3 size: 13 residues. Germline CDR1 MNHEY, CDR2 SMNVEV (reference sequence). Trimming took off 2 bases at V and 1 base at J, with 5 bases between the two ends. The CDR3 reads CASSLEANTEAFF. DNA of the CDR3: TGTGCCAGCAGTTTAGAGGCGAACACTGAAGCTTTCTTT.

This sequence joins TRBV6-5 and TRBJ1-5, with 12 bases identical to TRBD1. The V and J ends lost 6 bases and 7 bases, in that order; junction bases with no gene match: 7. The CDR3 runs 15 residues. CDR1 MNHEY and CDR2 SVGAGI come from the germline V gene. The chain's CDR3 is CASRPGTGGYQPQHF. Written as DNA, the CDR3 is TGTGCCAGCAGACCCGGGACAGGGGGCTACCAGCCCCAGCATTTT.

The chain combines TRBV5-1 with TRBJ2-5, with D hard to call. The J call may be faulty, since TRBJ2-7 better matches the DNA end. The CDR3 has 13 residues. Germline CDR1 reads SGHRS; CDR2 reads YFSETQ. The CDR3 region has the DNA TGCGCCAGCAGCTCGCCCCTAGCCTACGAGCAGTACTTC. It yields the protein CASSSPLAYEQYF.

The chain carries TRBV28 and TRBJ1-5, with 9 bases aligning to TRBD1. Germline V CDR1 and CDR2: MDHEN, SYDVKM. Trimming took 6 bases from V and 7 from J; bases not matched to a gene: 7. CDR3 size: 14 residues. The CDR3 region has the DNA TGTGCCAGCAGCCCCGGGACAGGGACCCAGCCCCAGCATTTT. Translating gives CASSPGTGTQPQHF.

This rearrangement joins TRBV28 to TRBJ1-2; 7 bases are a match to TRBD1. This CDR3 has 13 residues. Germline trimming cut 6 bases from V and 5 bases from J; bases unmatched to any gene: 6. Germline lookup yields CDR1 MDHEN and CDR2 SYDVKM. The CDR3 DNA follows: TGTGCCAGCAGATCCGGGACAGAATATGGCTACACCTTC. Amino acid sequence: CASRSGTEYGYTF.

The rearrangement uses TRBV19 and TRBJ2-7, with TRBD2 identical over 8 bases. The V segment lost 9 bases and the J segment 5 bases; nucleotides outside the gene matches: 12. CDR1 and CDR2 from the germline V gene are LNHDA and SQIVND (reference sequence). The CDR3 covers 14 residues. The CDR3 DNA sequence: TGTGCCAGCAAATTAGCGGGGCCTCTCGACGAGCAGTACTTC. Its protein is CASKLAGPLDEQYF.

This chain uses TRBV19 with TRBJ1-4; unclear D gene. The CDR3 has 14 residues. Germline V CDR1 and CDR2: LNHDA, SQIVND (reference sequence). The V and J ends lost 11 bases and 7 bases respectively, with 20 bases between them. The CDR3 DNA is TGTGCCTCATCCAGAGAGAGCCGGGGTGAAAAACTGTTTTTT. The encoded protein is CASSRESRGEKLFF.

This chain joins TRBV11-2 and TRBJ1-2; no clear D gene. CDR1 and CDR2 from the germline V gene are SGHAT and FQNNGV. The CDR3 is made up of 12 amino acids. The V end was cut by 4 bases, the J end by 5 bases, with 8 bases between. The CDR3 here is CASSSGRYGYTF. CDR3 nucleotides: TGTGCCAGCAGCTCTGGTCGGTATGGCTACACCTTC.

This clone was seen once. V and J are TRBV7-8 and TRBJ2-7; the D gene is possibly TRBD2 (6 bases). Trimming cost V 0 bases and J 0 bases, with 15 bases left between them. This CDR3 is 17 amino acids long. Germline V gene data show CDR1 as SGHVS and CDR2 as FQNEAQ. The chain's CDR3 is CASSLALAGPSSYEQYF. The CDR3 region has the DNA TGTGCCAGCAGCTTAGCGCTGGCGGGACCTAGCTCCTACGAGCAGTACTTC.

V is TRBV7-2 and J is TRBJ2-7; no firm D call. The germline CDR1 and CDR2 sequences are SGHTA and FQGNSA. This CDR3 comprises 17 residues. V lost 1 base and J lost 6, with 22 bases in between. This CDR3 reads CASSLEVDLSEPSEQYF. The CDR3 DNA follows: TGTGCCAGCAGCTTAGAGGTAGACCTCAGCGAGCCGAGCGAGCAGTACTTC.

This chain joins TRBV28 and TRBJ2-5; the match to TRBD1 covers 7 bases. The J call may be incorrect, as the DNA end agrees better with TRBJ2-7. The germline V gene encodes CDR1 MDHEN and CDR2 SYDVKM. The CDR3 loop spans 13 amino acids. CDR3 sequence: CASRSTGTYEQYF. The CDR3 DNA sequence: TGTGCCAGCAGATCGACAGGGACCTACGAGCAGTACTTC.

This chain links TRBV14 with TRBJ1-1; D remains unclear. The CDR3 has 16 amino acids. Trimming cost V 1 base and J 2 bases, with 14 bases left between them. Per the germline V gene, CDR1 is SGHDN and CDR2 is FVKESK. CDR3 protein: CASSQVVVTLNTEAFF. CDR3 bases: TGTGCCAGCAGCCAAGTTGTAGTTACCTTAAACACTGAAGCTTTCTTT.

This rearrangement joins TRBV12-1 to TRBJ2-7; the D call TRBD1 from the table was never checked on the DNA. TRBV12-1 is tagged as a pseudogene. This CDR3 has 16 residues. The CDR3 loop reads CASSGRDRADSNEQYF. DNA of the CDR3: TGTGCCAGCAGCGGCCGGGACAGGGCTGACAGTAACGAGCAGTACTTC.